The TCR beta chain under discussion was sequenced for a study of blood T cells in healthy people across ages (dated by TCRdb to 2013 to 2016). Notes on the research overall: Template switching captured roughly one uniquely barcoded TCR beta cDNA molecule per two T cells in model experiments. To track age-related changes in TCR beta repertoire diversity, the study relied on deep sequencing normalized with unique cDNA molecular identifiers. The donors were split into four age groups: young (average around 15 years), middle-aged (39), aged (62) and long-lived (roughly 80). To avoid experimental bias, donors of different ages were distributed randomly across sequencing lanes. Using the same blood draw, the study looked at two additional independent replicas of 1 million unique cDNA reads for two donors, one aged 18 to 30 and the other aged 80 or older. Findings and caveats that apply to the study as a whole: Compared with the aged group, more naive CD4+ T cells, fewer expanded clones and increased TCR diversity were shown by the long-lived group, suggesting age selection. Because profiling used bulk unsorted PBMCs, naive and antigen-experienced compartments could not be compared conclusively. Total diversity estimates from one million sequenced T cells were considered lower bounds and underestimates. Observed TCR beta diversity per million T cells fell roughly linearly with age, and a significant reduction was already apparent by age around 40. The percentage of naive T cells measured by flow cytometry correlated strongly with observed TCR beta diversity. Donor CMV infection status was unknown, potentially confounding age-related changes in expanded clonotypes.

As for this clonotype: This clone's antigen is unknown. Base qualities are not recorded, but no much larger clone differs from it by a single base.

The method behind the library was 5' RACE. This sample was sequenced with an Illumina HiSeq 2500. A second PCR of about 7 to 12 cycles was performed with a sample-barcoded 5' primer and a J-beta primer mix. A unique molecular identifier was introduced onto each TCR beta cDNA molecule by a template-switch 5' adaptor carrying 12 random nucleotides. At least 2.5 million CDR3-containing paired-end reads were obtained from each sample. First-strand cDNA was synthesized from all RNA with the Mint cDNA synthesis kit, primed by a TRBC-specific oligonucleotide. Following uracil-DNA glycosylase treatment, all cDNA underwent a first 18-cycle PCR with the universal primers M1SS and BC2_uni_R. Under the source paper's analysis protocol: Normalization of each sample was performed by random selection of 1 million high-quality reads, each carrying a distinct molecular identifier. Instead of being binned into consensus sequences, reads that shared molecular identifiers were thrown out. MiTCR, with a Q25 quality threshold and the strictest error-elimination algorithm, was used for CDR3 identification, clonotype clustering and error correction. A nonparametric unseen species model with Euler transformation was used to estimate a lower bound on total TCR beta diversity. The public reads were quality trimmed at Q25 with fastp and then assembled into clones with MiXCR by TCRdb, keeping productive beta chains. Each entry merges the rows of one CDR3 protein and shows their most common DNA and genes. TCRdb's processing, not the authors' own work, is the source of the V and J calls. The sample table shows over 700,000 distinct CDR3 sequences, and 50% to 65% are seen once. Clones ranked in the top ten supply about two fifths of the sample.

Trimming leaves V shorter by 4 bases and J shorter by 6 bases, with the junction holding 8 bases beyond the gene matches. There are 15 amino acids in the CDR3, from cysteine to phenylalanine inclusive. Of the read, only the CDR3 DNA is kept; its 45 bases are in frame from base 1. CDR1 and CDR2 (ENHRY, SYGVKD) derive from the germline V gene. The 39 donors, aged roughly 6 to 100 years, were systemically healthy Caucasian individuals from Russia. Each donor gave ten milliliters of peripheral blood, collected into EDTA-treated Vacutainer tubes. Ficoll-Paque density-gradient centrifugation was used to isolate PBMCs, with at least 6 million per sample. Total RNA was extracted from PBMCs with Trizol reagent, with at least 5 micrograms obtained per sample. For every donor, flow cytometry on a PBMC aliquot measured the percentage of naive CD45RAhigh/CD27high T cells.

The sequence was obtained from a man older than 75 in good health. Sequencing input: blood. The sequence links TRBV10-3 to TRBJ2-3, with TRBD2 matching 9 junction bases. CDR3 region: CAISAASGIRDTQYF. The DNA reads TGTGCCATCAGTGCGGCTAGCGGGATAAGGGATACGCAGTATTTT.